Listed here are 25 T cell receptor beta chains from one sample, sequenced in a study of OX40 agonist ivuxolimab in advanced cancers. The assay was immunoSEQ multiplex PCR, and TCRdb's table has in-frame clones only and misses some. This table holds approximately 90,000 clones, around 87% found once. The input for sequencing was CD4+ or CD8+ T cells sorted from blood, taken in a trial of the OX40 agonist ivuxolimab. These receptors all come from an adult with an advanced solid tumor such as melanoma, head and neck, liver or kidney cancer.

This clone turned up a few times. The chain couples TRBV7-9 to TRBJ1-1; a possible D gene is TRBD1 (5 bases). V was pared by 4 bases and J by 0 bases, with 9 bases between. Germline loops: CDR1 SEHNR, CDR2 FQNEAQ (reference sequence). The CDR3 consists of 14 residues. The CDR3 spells CASSSRVLNTEAFF. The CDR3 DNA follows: TGTGCCAGCAGCTCCAGGGTTTTGAACACTGAAGCTTTCTTT.

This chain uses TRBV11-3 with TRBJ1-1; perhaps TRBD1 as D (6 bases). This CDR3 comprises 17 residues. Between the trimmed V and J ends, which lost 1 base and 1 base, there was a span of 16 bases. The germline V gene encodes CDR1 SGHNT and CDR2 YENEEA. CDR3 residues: CASSLARGNSANTEAFF. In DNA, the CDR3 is TGTGCCAGCAGCTTAGCCAGGGGTAATTCGGCGAACACTGAAGCTTTCTTT.

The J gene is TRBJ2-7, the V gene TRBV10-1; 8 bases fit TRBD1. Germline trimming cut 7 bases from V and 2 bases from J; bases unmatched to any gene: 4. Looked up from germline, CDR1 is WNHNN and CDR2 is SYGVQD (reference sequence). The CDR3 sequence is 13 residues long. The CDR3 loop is CASNGTGPYEQYF. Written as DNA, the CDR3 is TGCGCCAGCAACGGGACAGGCCCCTACGAGCAGTACTTC.

CDR3 loop: CASSAGLAGPQETQYF. The CDR3 bases are TGTGCCAGCAGTGCCGGACTAGCGGGTCCTCAAGAGACCCAGTACTTC. The chain joins TRBV6-1 to TRBJ2-5; the match to TRBD2 covers 11 bases. Germline CDR1 is MNHNS and CDR2 is SASEGT. This CDR3 is 16 amino acids long. The junction had 6 bases not matched to a gene; V was cut back by 4 bases and J by 2 bases.

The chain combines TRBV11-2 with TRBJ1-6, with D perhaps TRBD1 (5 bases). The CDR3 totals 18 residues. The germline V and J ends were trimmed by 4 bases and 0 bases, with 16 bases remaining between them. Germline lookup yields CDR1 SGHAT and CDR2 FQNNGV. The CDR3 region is CASSSEFTGSSYNSPLHF. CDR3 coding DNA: TGTGCCAGCAGCTCCGAATTTACAGGAAGCTCCTATAATTCACCCCTCCACTTT.

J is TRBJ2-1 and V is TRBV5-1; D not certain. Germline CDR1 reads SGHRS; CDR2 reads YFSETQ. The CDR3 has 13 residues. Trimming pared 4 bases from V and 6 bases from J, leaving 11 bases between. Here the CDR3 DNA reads TGCGCCAGCAGCCTTGATAACCCCAATGAGCAGTTCTTC. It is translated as CASSLDNPNEQFF.

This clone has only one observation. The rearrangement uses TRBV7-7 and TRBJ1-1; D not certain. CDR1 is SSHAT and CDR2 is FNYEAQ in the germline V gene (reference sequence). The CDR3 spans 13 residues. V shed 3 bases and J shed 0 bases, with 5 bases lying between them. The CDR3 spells CASSLDLNTEAFF. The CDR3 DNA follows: TGTGCCAGCAGCTTGGACTTGAACACTGAAGCTTTCTTT. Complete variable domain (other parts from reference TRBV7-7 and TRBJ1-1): GAGVSQSPRYKVTKRGQDVTLRCDPISSHATLYWYQQALGQGPEFLTYFNYEAQPDKSGLPSDRFSAERPEGSISTLTIQRTEQRDSAMYRCASSLDLNTEAFFGQGTRLTVV.

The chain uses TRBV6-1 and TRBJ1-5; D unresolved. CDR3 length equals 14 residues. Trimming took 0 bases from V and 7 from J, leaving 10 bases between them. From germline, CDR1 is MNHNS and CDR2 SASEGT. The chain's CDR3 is CASSEALFQQPQHF. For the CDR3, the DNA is TGTGCCAGCAGTGAAGCGCTATTCCAACAGCCCCAGCATTTT.

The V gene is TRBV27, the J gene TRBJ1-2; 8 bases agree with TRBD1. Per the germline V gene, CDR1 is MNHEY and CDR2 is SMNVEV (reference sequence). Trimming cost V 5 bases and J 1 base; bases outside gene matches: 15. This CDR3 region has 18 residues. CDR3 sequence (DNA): TGTGCCAGCAGTACCAGAACAGGGGGACGAGCATATAACTATGGCTACACCTTC. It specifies CASSTRTGGRAYNYGYTF.

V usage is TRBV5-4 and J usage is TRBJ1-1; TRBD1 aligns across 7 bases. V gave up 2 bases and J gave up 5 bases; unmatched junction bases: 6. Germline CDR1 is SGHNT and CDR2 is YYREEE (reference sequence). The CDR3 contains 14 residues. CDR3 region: CASSLQGMGTEAFF. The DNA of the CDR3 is TGTGCCAGCAGCTTACAGGGGATGGGAACTGAAGCTTTCTTT. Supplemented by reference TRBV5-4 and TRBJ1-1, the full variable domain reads ETGVTQSPTHLIKTRGQQVTLRCSSQSGHNTVSWYQQALGQGPQFIFQYYREEENGRGNFPPRFSGLQFPNYSSELNVNALELDDSALYLCASSLQGMGTEAFFGQGTRLTVV.

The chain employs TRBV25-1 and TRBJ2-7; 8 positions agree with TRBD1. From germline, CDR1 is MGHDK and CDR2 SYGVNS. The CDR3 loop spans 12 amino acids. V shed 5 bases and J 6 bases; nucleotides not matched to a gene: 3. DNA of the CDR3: TGTGCCAGCAGTCTCACAGGGGGCGAGCAGTACTTC. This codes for CASSLTGGEQYF.

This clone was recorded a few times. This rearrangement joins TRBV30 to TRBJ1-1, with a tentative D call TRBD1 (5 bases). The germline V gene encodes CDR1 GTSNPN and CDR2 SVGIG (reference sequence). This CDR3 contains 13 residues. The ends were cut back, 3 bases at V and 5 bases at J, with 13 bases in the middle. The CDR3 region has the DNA TGTGCCTGGAGCTCCGGGGCTAAAACTGAAGCTTTCTTT. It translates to CAWSSGAKTEAFF.

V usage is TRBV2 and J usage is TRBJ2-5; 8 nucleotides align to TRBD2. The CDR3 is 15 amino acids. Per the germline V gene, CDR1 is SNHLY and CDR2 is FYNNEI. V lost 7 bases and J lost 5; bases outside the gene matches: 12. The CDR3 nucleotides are TGTGCCAGCAATGACGGACTAGCAAGTTGGGAGACCCAGTACTTC. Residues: CASNDGLASWETQYF.

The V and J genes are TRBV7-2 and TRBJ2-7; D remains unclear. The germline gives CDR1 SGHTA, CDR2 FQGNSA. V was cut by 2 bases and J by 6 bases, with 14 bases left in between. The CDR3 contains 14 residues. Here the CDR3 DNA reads TGTGCCAGCAGCTTAACATGGACCAATGCCGAGCAGTACTTC. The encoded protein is CASSLTWTNAEQYF.

CDR3 coding DNA: TGTGCCAGTAGTAAAGGTCAGGGGGCCCCTGAAGCTTTCTTT. As protein: CASSKGQGAPEAFF. The chain is built from TRBV19 and TRBJ1-1; 8 bases are a match to TRBD1. The germline V gene has CDR1 LNHDA and CDR2 SQIVND (reference sequence). This CDR3 is 14 amino acids long. V lost 4 bases to trimming and J lost 6 bases; unmatched junction nucleotides: 7.

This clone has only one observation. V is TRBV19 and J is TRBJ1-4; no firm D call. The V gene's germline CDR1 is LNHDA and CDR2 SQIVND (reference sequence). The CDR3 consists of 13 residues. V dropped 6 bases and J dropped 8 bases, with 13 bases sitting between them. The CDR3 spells CASSPGRREKLFF. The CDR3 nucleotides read TGTGCCAGTAGCCCAGGAAGGAGGGAAAAACTGTTTTTT.

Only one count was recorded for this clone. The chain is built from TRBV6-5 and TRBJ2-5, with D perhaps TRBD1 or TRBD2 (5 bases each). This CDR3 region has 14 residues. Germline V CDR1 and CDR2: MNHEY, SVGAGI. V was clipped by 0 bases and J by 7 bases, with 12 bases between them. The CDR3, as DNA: TGTGCCAGCAGTTACTCGACAGATCGGGGGACCCAGTACTTC. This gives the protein CASSYSTDRGTQYF.

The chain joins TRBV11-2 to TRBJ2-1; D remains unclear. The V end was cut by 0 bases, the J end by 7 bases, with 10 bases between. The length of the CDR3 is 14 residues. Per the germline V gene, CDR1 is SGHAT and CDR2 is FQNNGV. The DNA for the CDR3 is TGTGCCAGCAGCTTAGATTACCAGGCAAATGAGCAGTTCTTC. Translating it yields CASSLDYQANEQFF.

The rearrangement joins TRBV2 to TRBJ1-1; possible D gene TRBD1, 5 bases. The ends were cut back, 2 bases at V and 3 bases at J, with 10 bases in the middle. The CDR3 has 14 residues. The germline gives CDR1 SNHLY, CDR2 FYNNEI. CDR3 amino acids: CASSEIRVDTEAFF. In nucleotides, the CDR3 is TGTGCCAGCAGTGAAATCAGGGTTGACACTGAAGCTTTCTTT.

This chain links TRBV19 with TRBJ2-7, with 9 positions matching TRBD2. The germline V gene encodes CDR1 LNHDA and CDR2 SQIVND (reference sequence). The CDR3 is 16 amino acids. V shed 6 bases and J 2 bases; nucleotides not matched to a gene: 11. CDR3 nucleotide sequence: TGTGCCAGTAGCCTGGTTGGCGGGAGGGCGCCCTACGAGCAGTACGTC. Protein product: CASSLVGGRAPYEQYV.

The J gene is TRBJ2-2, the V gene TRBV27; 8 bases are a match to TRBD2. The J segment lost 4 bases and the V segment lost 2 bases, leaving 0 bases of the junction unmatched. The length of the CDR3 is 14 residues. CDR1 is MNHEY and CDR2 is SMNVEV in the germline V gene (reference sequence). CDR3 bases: TGTGCCAGCAGTTTAAGCGGGGGCACCGGGGAGCTGTTTTTT. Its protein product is CASSLSGGTGELFF.

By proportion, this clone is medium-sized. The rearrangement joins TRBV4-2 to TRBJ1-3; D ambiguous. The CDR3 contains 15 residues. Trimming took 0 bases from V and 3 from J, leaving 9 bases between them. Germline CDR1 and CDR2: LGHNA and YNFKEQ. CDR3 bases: TGTGCCAGCAGCCAAGACAGCGGGCTTGGAAACACCATATATTTT. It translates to CASSQDSGLGNTIYF.

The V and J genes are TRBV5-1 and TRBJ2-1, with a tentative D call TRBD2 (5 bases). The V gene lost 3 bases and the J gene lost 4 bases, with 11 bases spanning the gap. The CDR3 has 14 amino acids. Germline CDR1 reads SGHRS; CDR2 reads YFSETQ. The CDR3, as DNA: TGCGCCAGCAGCTCAGGACTGGATTACAATGAGCAGTTCTTC. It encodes CASSSGLDYNEQFF. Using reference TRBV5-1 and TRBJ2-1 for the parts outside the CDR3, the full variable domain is KAGVTQTPRYLIKTRGQQVTLSCSPISGHRSVSWYQQTPGQGLQFLFEYFSETQRNKGNFPGRFSGRQFSNSRSEMNVSTLELGDSALYLCASSSGLDYNEQFFGPGTRLTVL.

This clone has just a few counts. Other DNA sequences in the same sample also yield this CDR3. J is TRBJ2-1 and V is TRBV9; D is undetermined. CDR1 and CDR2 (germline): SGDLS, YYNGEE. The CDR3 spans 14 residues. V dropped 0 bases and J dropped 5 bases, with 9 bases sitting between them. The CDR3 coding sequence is TGTGCCAGCAGCGTAGACGGTCAAAACAATGAGCAGTTCTTC. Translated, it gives CASSVDGQNNEQFF.

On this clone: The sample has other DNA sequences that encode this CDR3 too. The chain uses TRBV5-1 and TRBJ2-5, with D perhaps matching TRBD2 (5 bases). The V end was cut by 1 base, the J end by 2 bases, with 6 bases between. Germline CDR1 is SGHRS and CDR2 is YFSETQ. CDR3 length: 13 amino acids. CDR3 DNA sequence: TGCGCCAGCAGCTTGAGGACTCAAGAGACCCAGTACTTC. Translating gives CASSLRTQETQYF. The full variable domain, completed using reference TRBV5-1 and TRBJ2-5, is KAGVTQTPRYLIKTRGQQVTLSCSPISGHRSVSWYQQTPGQGLQFLFEYFSETQRNKGNFPGRFSGRQFSNSRSEMNVSTLELGDSALYLCASSLRTQETQYFGPGTRLLVL.